The next 26 T cell receptor beta chains were all read from a single sample in a study of blood T cell repertoires in COVID-19. Only in-frame clones appear in the TCRdb table, and some are missing; sequencing was by immunoSEQ multiplex PCR. The table records 200,000 to 250,000 clones, about 80% of them present only once. Material for sequencing was PBMCs or T cells enriched from blood (not recorded which). These receptors were obtained from a woman between 35 and 50 years old who had been exposed to COVID-19.

This sequence joins TRBV27 and TRBJ1-2; 7 bases are shared with TRBD1. Germline V gene sequence: CDR1 MNHEY, CDR2 SMNVEV (reference sequence). This CDR3 is built from 16 residues. V lost 6 bases to trimming and J lost 2 bases; unmatched junction nucleotides: 12. The CDR3 loop reads CASSLTGDRKNYGYTF. The CDR3 DNA is TGTGCCAGCAGCTTGACGGGGGACAGAAAAAACTATGGCTACACCTTC.

The V and J genes are TRBV27 and TRBJ2-7; a possible D gene is TRBD1 (6 bases). This CDR3 is 17 amino acids long. Trimming removed 6 bases from V and 0 bases from J, with 21 bases in between. Germline CDR1 reads MNHEY; CDR2 reads SMNVEV (reference sequence). The chain's CDR3 is CASSLRFTGSSSYEQYF. Here the CDR3 DNA reads TGTGCCAGCAGCCTAAGATTTACAGGGTCCAGCTCCTACGAGCAGTACTTC.

The V and J genes are TRBV7-8 and TRBJ1-5, with D possibly matching TRBD1 (5 bases). The length of the CDR3 is 17 residues. CDR1 and CDR2 (germline): SGHVS, FQNEAQ. V lost 2 bases to trimming and J lost 0 bases, with 14 bases between them. The CDR3 loop reads CASSLRSGRGSNQPQHF. CDR3 bases: TGTGCCAGCAGCTTACGCAGTGGAAGGGGTAGCAATCAGCCCCAGCATTTT.

V usage is TRBV19 and J usage is TRBJ1-2, with a possible D match to TRBD1 (5 bases). The germline V gene encodes CDR1 LNHDA and CDR2 SQIVND (reference sequence). V shed 3 bases and J shed 3 bases, with 14 bases lying between them. The CDR3 extends over 15 amino acids. The CDR3 loop reads CASSISGAVDYGYTF. CDR3 coding DNA: TGTGCCAGTAGTATTAGTGGGGCTGTTGACTATGGCTACACCTTC.

The table lists this clone with a count of one. The V call is TRBV18, the J call TRBJ1-2, with D perhaps TRBD1 (5 bases). Trimming took 0 bases from V and 2 from J, leaving 7 bases between them. The CDR3 consists of 14 residues. The V gene's germline CDR1 is KGHSH and CDR2 LQKENI. Here the CDR3 reads CASSPPAGNYGYTF. The CDR3 nucleotides are TGTGCCAGCTCACCACCGGCAGGGAACTATGGCTACACCTTC.

The chain is built from TRBV4-2 and TRBJ2-1; TRBD2 matches 9 bases. Trimming cost V 4 bases and J 4 bases; bases outside gene matches: 8. The V gene's germline CDR1 is LGHNA and CDR2 YNFKEQ. The CDR3 covers 16 residues. This CDR3 is CASSLFPSGDYNEQFF. In DNA form, the CDR3 reads TGTGCCAGCAGCCTATTCCCTAGCGGGGATTACAATGAGCAGTTCTTC.

The CDR3 spells CASVGAKTGNTIYF. DNA for the CDR3: TGTGCCAGTGTGGGGGCAAAGACCGGAAACACCATATATTTT. The chain combines TRBV28 with TRBJ1-3, with D perhaps TRBD1 (6 bases). The CDR3 covers 14 residues. From germline, CDR1 is MDHEN and CDR2 SYDVKM. V lost 9 bases, J lost 4 bases, and 16 bases lay in between.

This rearrangement joins TRBV12-3 or TRBV12-4 to TRBJ2-1, with D possibly matching TRBD1 (6 bases). Trimming stripped 3 bases from V and 10 bases from J, with 7 bases between. The CDR3 runs to 11 residues. CDR3 DNA: TGTGCCAGCAGTTTGGGGGCCGAGCAGTTCTTC. The encoded protein is CASSLGAEQFF.

This clone has a handful of counts. The chain uses TRBV2 and TRBJ1-2, with D perhaps TRBD1 (6 bases). The V and J ends lost 8 bases and 4 bases respectively, with 20 bases between them. Germline CDR1 is SNHLY and CDR2 is FYNNEI. The CDR3 runs 15 residues. CDR3 coding DNA: TGTGCCAGCTCAAAAAAGGGGGAGGGGACCTATGGCTACACCTTC. It codes for CASSKKGEGTYGYTF.

This clone was recorded a few times. The J gene is TRBJ2-1, the V gene TRBV6-2 or TRBV6-3; possible D gene TRBD2, 7 bases. Looked up from germline, CDR1 is MNHEY and CDR2 is SVGEGT. Trimming took 4 bases from V and 2 from J, leaving 12 bases between them. The length of the CDR3 is 15 residues. The DNA for the CDR3 is TGTGCCAGCAGTTCCCGGGGGGCCCCCTACAATGAGCAGTTCTTC. This sequence encodes CASSSRGAPYNEQFF.

This sequence joins TRBV9 and TRBJ2-7, with a possible D match to TRBD1 (6 bases). V was pared by 7 bases and J by 5 bases, with 13 bases between. CDR1 is SGDLS and CDR2 is YYNGEE in the germline V gene. There are 12 residues in the CDR3. The CDR3 DNA sequence: TGTGCCAGCGGGCAGGGGAAAAACGAGCAGTACTTC. Translated: CASGQGKNEQYF.

The chain carries TRBV7-9 and TRBJ2-5; 16 nucleotides match TRBD2. The CDR3 contains 17 residues. With V trimmed by 5 bases and J by 5 bases, 8 bases remained unmatched. Germline V gene sequence: CDR1 SEHNR, CDR2 FQNEAQ (reference sequence). In DNA, the CDR3 is TGTGCCAGCAGCCCCGGGACTAGCGGGGGGGGCGGCGAGACCCAGTACTTC. This encodes CASSPGTSGGGGETQYF. The full variable domain, rest sourced from reference TRBV7-9 and TRBJ2-5, is DTGVSQNPRHKITKRGQNVTFRCDPISEHNRLYWYRQTLGQGPEFLTYFQNEAQLEKSRLLSDRFSAERPKGSFSTLEIQRTEQGDSAMYLCASSPGTSGGGGETQYFGPGTRLLVL.

The rearrangement links TRBV9 to TRBJ2-3, with 9 bases identical to TRBD2. Trimming removed 0 bases from V and 1 base from J; junction bases left unmatched: 3. The CDR3 has 16 amino acids. CDR1 is SGDLS and CDR2 is YYNGEE in the germline V gene. CDR3 protein: CASSVDPSGGTDTQYF. The CDR3 region has the DNA TGTGCCAGCAGCGTAGATCCTAGCGGGGGCACAGATACGCAGTATTTT.

The V and J genes are TRBV6-5 and TRBJ2-2; unclear D gene. V lost 0 bases and J lost 5, with 7 bases in between. The V gene's germline CDR1 is MNHEY and CDR2 SVGAGI. The CDR3 has 14 amino acids. CDR3 amino acids: CASSYSIGTGELFF. The CDR3 nucleotides are TGTGCCAGCAGTTACTCGATCGGGACCGGGGAGCTGTTTTTT.

This rearrangement joins TRBV9 to TRBJ2-3, with 7 bases aligning to TRBD2. The J segment lost 3 bases and the V segment lost 0 bases, leaving 4 bases of the junction unmatched. Per germline, CDR1 SGDLS and CDR2 YYNGEE. CDR3 length: 15 residues. CDR3 nucleotide sequence: TGTGCCAGCAGCGTAGCGGCGGGGGAAACAGATACGCAGTATTTT. This translates into CASSVAAGETDTQYF.

The chain couples TRBV28 to TRBJ1-5; D is perhaps TRBD1 (5 bases). This CDR3 spans 18 amino acids. Germline CDR1 MDHEN, CDR2 SYDVKM. V was pared by 2 bases and J by 10 bases, with 27 bases between. This chain's CDR3 is CASSLRPLTVRGNRPQHF. The CDR3 DNA is TGTGCCAGCAGTTTAAGGCCCTTGACAGTTCGGGGGAATAGACCCCAGCATTTT.

In its sample, this clone was seen a few times. Other DNA sequences from this sample encode an identical CDR3 as well. V is TRBV7-2 and J is TRBJ1-3; 10 bases are a match to TRBD1. The CDR3 totals 16 residues. With V trimmed by 1 base and J by 3 bases, 3 bases remained unmatched. The germline gives CDR1 SGHTA, CDR2 FQGNSA. CDR3 loop: CASSLVGTGVGNTIYF. The CDR3 DNA sequence: TGTGCCAGCAGCTTAGTTGGGACAGGGGTTGGAAACACCATATATTTT.

This clone was seen a few times. The V and J genes are TRBV3-1 (or the pseudogene TRBV3-2) and TRBJ1-5; the D gene is possibly TRBD1 (6 bases). Deletions cut 0 bases from V and 6 bases from J, with 12 bases between. Germline lookup yields CDR1 LGHDT and CDR2 YNNKEL (reference sequence). This CDR3 has 15 amino acids. In DNA form, the CDR3 reads TGTGCCAGCAGCCAAGATCTGGGGGCGGGTCAGCCCCAGCATTTT. This sequence encodes CASSQDLGAGQPQHF.

This clone appeared once. At one boundary the junction diverges from the germline segment, which might be a read error. The V and J genes are TRBV7-7 and TRBJ2-5; a possible D gene is TRBD1 (6 bases). Germline V gene lookup returns CDR1 SSHAT and CDR2 FNYEAQ (reference sequence). The CDR3 length is 14 residues. The CDR3 nucleotides are TGTGCTAGCAGCTTTGGGGGCCCTGAGGAGACCCAGTACTTC. Translation gives CASSFGGPEETQYF.

Only one count was recorded for this clone. The V and J genes are TRBV19 and TRBJ1-4, with 10 bases fitting TRBD1. With V trimmed by 3 bases and J by 11 bases, 3 bases remained unmatched. Germline-derived CDR1 and CDR2 are LNHDA and SQIVND (reference sequence). There are 13 residues in the CDR3. CDR3 DNA sequence: TGTGCCAGTAGTATGGGGACAGGGGATAAACTGTTTTTT. It translates to CASSMGTGDKLFF.

This rearrangement joins TRBV27 to TRBJ2-1; 10 bases are shared with TRBD1. Germline trimming cut 5 bases from V and 3 bases from J; bases unmatched to any gene: 4. This CDR3 is 15 amino acids long. In germline, CDR1 is MNHEY, CDR2 SMNVEV (reference sequence). CDR3 in DNA: TGTGCCAGCAGTCCGGGACAGGGGTTCTACAATGAGCAGTTCTTC. Translated, it gives CASSPGQGFYNEQFF.

CDR3: CASSLGAYNSPLHF. CDR3 sequence (DNA): TGTGCCAGCAGCTTAGGAGCCTATAATTCACCCCTCCACTTT. The chain is built from TRBV11-2 and TRBJ1-6; D not resolved. Looked up from germline, CDR1 is SGHAT and CDR2 is FQNNGV. The germline V and J ends were trimmed by 1 base and 2 bases, with 3 bases remaining between them. The CDR3 runs 14 residues.

V is TRBV21-1 and J is TRBJ1-5; TRBD1, the table's D call, lacks a check against the DNA. TRBV21-1 counts as a pseudogene. CDR3 length: 18 residues. The CDR3 loop reads CASSETRGRSFCNQPQHF. The CDR3 DNA reads as TGTGCCAGCAGCGAAACGAGGGGGCGCAGTTTCTGTAATCAGCCCCAGCATTTT.

This clone was found once. This chain links TRBV27 with TRBJ1-4; D is unclear. Germline loops: CDR1 MNHEY, CDR2 SMNVEV (reference sequence). V lost 2 bases, J lost 3 bases, and 4 bases lay in between. The CDR3 covers 13 residues. CDR3 sequence: CASSLLANEKLFF. The CDR3 bases are TGTGCCAGCAGTTTACTCGCTAATGAAAAACTGTTTTTT. Drawing the rest from reference TRBV27 and TRBJ1-4, the complete variable domain is EAQVTQNPRYLITVTGKKLTVTCSQNMNHEYMSWYRQDPGLGLRQIYYSMNVEVTDKGDVPEGYKVSRKEKRNFPLILESPSPNQTSLYFCASSLLANEKLFFGSGTQLSVL.

This clone was counted between two and nine times. The chain combines TRBV19 with TRBJ1-2; a weak D match, TRBD1 (6 bases). The length of the CDR3 is 12 residues. CDR1 is LNHDA, CDR2 SQIVND, per germline (reference sequence). Trimming removed 7 bases at V and 8 bases at J, with 14 bases between. The DNA of the CDR3 is TGTGCCAGTACCACCTGGACAGTCGGCTACACCTTC. Translation: CASTTWTVGYTF.

The chain joins TRBV11-2 to TRBJ1-2; TRBD1 agrees at 7 bases. J was trimmed by 4 bases and V by 3 bases; bases with no gene match: 11. The CDR3 is made up of 16 amino acids. The germline V gene has CDR1 SGHAT and CDR2 FQNNGV. CDR3 sequence reads: CASSFFPRRGPYGYTF. Here the CDR3 DNA reads TGTGCCAGCAGCTTTTTTCCCCGGAGGGGGCCCTATGGCTACACCTTC. Complete variable domain (other parts from reference TRBV11-2 and TRBJ1-2): EAGVAQSPRYKIIEKRQSVAFWCNPISGHATLYWYQQILGQGPKLLIQFQNNGVVDDSQLPKDRFSAERLKGVDSTLKIQPAKLEDSAVYLCASSFFPRRGPYGYTFGSGTRLTVV.